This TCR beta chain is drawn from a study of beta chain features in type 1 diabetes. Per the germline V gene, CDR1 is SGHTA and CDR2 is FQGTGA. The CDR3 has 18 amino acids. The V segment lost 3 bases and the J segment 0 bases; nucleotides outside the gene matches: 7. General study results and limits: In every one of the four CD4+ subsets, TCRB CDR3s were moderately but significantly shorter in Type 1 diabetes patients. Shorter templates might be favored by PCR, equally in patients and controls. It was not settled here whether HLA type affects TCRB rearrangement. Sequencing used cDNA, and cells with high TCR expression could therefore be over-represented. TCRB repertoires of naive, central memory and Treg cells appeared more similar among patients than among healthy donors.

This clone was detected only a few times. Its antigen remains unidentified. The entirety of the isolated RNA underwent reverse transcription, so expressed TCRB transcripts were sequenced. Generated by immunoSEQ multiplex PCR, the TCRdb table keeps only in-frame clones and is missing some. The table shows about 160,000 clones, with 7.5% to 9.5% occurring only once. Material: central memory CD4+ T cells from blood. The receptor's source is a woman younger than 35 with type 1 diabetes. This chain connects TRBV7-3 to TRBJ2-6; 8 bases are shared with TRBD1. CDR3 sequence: CASSLGGTGDSGANVLTF. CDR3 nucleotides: TGTGCCAGCAGCTTGGGCGGGACAGGCGACTCTGGGGCCAACGTCCTGACTTTC.